This T cell receptor (beta chain) was recovered during a study of T-cell memory formation after mild COVID-19. Germline V lookup: CDR1 SNHLY, CDR2 FYNNEI. CDR3 size: 16 residues. Trimming removed 8 bases at V and 0 bases at J, with 14 bases between. Many counts were recorded for this clonotype. TCRdb re-analysed the 5' RACE reads in MiXCR, keeping a single row per CDR3 protein. The table records 200,000 or so distinct CDR3 sequences, around 8.8% of them present only once. This TCR was sampled from a man aged 18 to 29 who had mild COVID-19 (a few samples of this study predate the infection). Cell type and time point are not known. The V call is TRBV2, the J call TRBJ2-6, with D perhaps TRBD1 (6 bases). Specimen: PBMCs or a T cell subset sorted from them (not recorded which). The DNA of the CDR3 is TGTGCCAGCCTTTTGGACAGATCCTCTGGGGCCAACGTCCTGACTTTC. Amino acids: CASLLDRSSGANVLTF.